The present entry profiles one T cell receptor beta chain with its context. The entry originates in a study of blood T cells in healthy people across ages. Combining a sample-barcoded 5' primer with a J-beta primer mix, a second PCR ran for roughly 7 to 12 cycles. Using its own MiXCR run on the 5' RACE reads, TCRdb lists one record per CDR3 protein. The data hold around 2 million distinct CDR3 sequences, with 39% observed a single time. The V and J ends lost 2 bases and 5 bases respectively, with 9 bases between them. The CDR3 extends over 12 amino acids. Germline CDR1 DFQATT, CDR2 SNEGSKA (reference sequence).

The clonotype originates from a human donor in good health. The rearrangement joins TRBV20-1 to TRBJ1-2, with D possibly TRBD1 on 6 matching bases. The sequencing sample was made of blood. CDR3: CSARNTGYGYTF. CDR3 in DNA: TGCAGTGCTAGAAATACAGGGTATGGCTACACCTTC.